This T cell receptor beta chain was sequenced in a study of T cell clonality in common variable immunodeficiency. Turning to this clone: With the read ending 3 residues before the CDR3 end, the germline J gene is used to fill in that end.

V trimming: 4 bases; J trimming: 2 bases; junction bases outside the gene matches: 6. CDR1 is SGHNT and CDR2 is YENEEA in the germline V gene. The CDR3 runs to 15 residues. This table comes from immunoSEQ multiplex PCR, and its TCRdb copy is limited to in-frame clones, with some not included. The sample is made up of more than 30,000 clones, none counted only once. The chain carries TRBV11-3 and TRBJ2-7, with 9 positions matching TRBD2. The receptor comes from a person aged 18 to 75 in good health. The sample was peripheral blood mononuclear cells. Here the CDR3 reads CASSSASSGAYEQYF. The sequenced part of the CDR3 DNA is TGTGCCAGCAGCTCCGCCTCTAGCGGGGCCTACGAG.